Presented here are 26 T cell receptor beta chains from one specimen sequenced in a study of OX40 agonist ivuxolimab in advanced cancers. Method: immunoSEQ multiplex PCR; TCRdb's copy keeps in-frame clones and lacks some. The table records about 81,000 clones, around 84% of them present only once. The sample was CD4+ or CD8+ T cells sorted from blood, taken in a trial of the OX40 agonist ivuxolimab. The receptors here all came from an adult with an advanced solid tumor such as melanoma, head and neck, liver or kidney cancer.

The V gene is TRBV27, the J gene TRBJ2-7; 9 bases are shared with TRBD1. V lost 3 bases, J lost 6 bases, and 3 bases stayed unmatched. This CDR3 spans 13 amino acids. CDR1 is MNHEY and CDR2 is SMNVEV in the germline V gene (reference sequence). The CDR3 spells CASSFEQGAEQYV. DNA for the CDR3: TGTGCCAGCAGTTTTGAACAGGGGGCCGAGCAGTACGTC.

There are a few counts of this clone. The rearrangement joins TRBV6-1 to TRBJ1-2; 8 bases map to TRBD1. The V and J ends lost 3 bases and 8 bases, in that order; junction bases with no gene match: 14. This CDR3 region has 16 residues. Per germline, CDR1 MNHNS and CDR2 SASEGT. This CDR3 reads CASSESRTGHGRGYTF. DNA for the CDR3: TGTGCCAGCAGTGAGTCGAGGACAGGGCATGGGCGAGGCTACACCTTC.

J is TRBJ1-2 and V is TRBV4-3; 7 bases match TRBD1. Trimming at V came to 0 bases and at J to 7 bases, leaving 17 bases not matched to a gene. The CDR3 has 18 amino acids. Germline CDR1 is LGHNA and CDR2 is YSLEER. CDR3 sequence (DNA): TGCGCCAGCAGCCAAGATAGAACAGGGGCCGCGACAGGTGCTGGCTACACCTTC. Translation gives CASSQDRTGAATGAGYTF.

The CDR3 loop reads CASSLWRGEQYF. The CDR3 DNA sequence: TGTGCCAGCAGCTTATGGCGCGGCGAGCAGTACTTC. J is TRBJ2-7 and V is TRBV7-2, with D unresolved. Germline V gene data show CDR1 as SGHTA and CDR2 as FQGNSA. The CDR3 loop spans 12 amino acids. Trimming left V 2 bases short and J 6 bases short, with 8 bases between.

V usage is TRBV11-3 and J usage is TRBJ2-1; 9 bases align to TRBD1. Per the germline V gene, CDR1 is SGHNT and CDR2 is YENEEA. V dropped 2 bases and J dropped 12; count of bases not matched to a gene: 20. This CDR3 spans 18 amino acids. CDR3 nucleotide sequence: TGTGCCAGCAGCTTAAGCATGGGACAGGGAGAATACGACGGAGGGCAGTTCTTC. Its translation is CASSLSMGQGEYDGGQFF.

The J gene is TRBJ2-2, the V gene TRBV9, with D possibly matching TRBD2 (5 bases). CDR3 size: 14 residues. V shed 4 bases and J shed 6 bases, with 13 bases lying between them. The germline CDR1 and CDR2 sequences are SGDLS and YYNGEE. The CDR3 region is CASSPRPGAGELFF. The CDR3 nucleotides are TGTGCCAGCAGCCCGAGACCCGGGGCCGGGGAGCTGTTTTTT.

The sample holds one count of this clone. The chain uses TRBV7-8 and TRBJ2-2; 8 bases fit TRBD1. CDR1 is SGHVS and CDR2 is FQNEAQ in the germline V gene. This CDR3 is 13 amino acids long. Losses at the gene ends were 4 bases for V and 9 bases for J; bases not matched to a gene: 4. DNA of the CDR3: TGTGCCAGCAGCTCCCGGACAGGGAGGGAGCTGTTTTTT. Its protein is CASSSRTGRELFF.

The rearrangement links TRBV6-4 to TRBJ2-3; D call uncertain. V lost 2 bases, J lost 3 bases, and 6 bases lay in between. CDR1 is MRHNA, CDR2 SNTAGT, per germline. This CDR3 contains 13 residues. This chain's CDR3 is CASSDRETDTQYF. The CDR3 nucleotides read TGTGCCAGCAGTGACAGGGAAACAGATACGCAGTATTTT.

The rearrangement links TRBV6-5 to TRBJ1-3; possibly TRBD1 for D (6 bases). Trimming stripped 6 bases from V and 4 bases from J, with 13 bases between. This CDR3 spans 14 amino acids. CDR1 is MNHEY and CDR2 is SVGAGI in the germline V gene. This chain's CDR3 is CASRTGTKGNTIYF. The CDR3 DNA reads as TGTGCCAGCAGAACCGGGACAAAAGGAAACACCATATATTTT.

The V call is TRBV28, the J call TRBJ2-7, with 10 bases that match TRBD2. Germline V gene sequence: CDR1 MDHEN, CDR2 SYDVKM. The CDR3 covers 15 residues. V lost 5 bases and J lost 4; bases outside the gene matches: 8. As DNA, the CDR3 is TGTGCCAGCAGTGAACAGCGGGAGGGCCATTACGAGCAGTACTTC. Residues: CASSEQREGHYEQYF.

This clone was recorded once. This sequence joins TRBV9 and TRBJ2-1; no definite D call. The germline V gene encodes CDR1 SGDLS and CDR2 YYNGEE. The CDR3 contains 13 residues. V lost 0 bases, J lost 9 bases, and 10 bases lay in between. The CDR3 loop is CASSVGAYTEQFF. The CDR3 DNA reads TGTGCCAGCAGCGTAGGGGCCTATACTGAGCAGTTCTTC.

Notes on this clone: Other DNA sequences in this specimen translate into the identical CDR3. This chain joins TRBV7-8 and TRBJ1-5; no definite D call. The length of the CDR3 is 14 residues. V lost 2 bases to trimming and J lost 13 bases, with 18 bases between them. Germline CDR1 reads SGHVS; CDR2 reads FQNEAQ. The CDR3 DNA sequence: TGTGCCAGCAGCTTAACAGTACTGGCAGGCCATCAGCATTTT. Protein: CASSLTVLAGHQHF.

The chain employs TRBV7-9 and TRBJ2-7; D is unresolved. V was trimmed by 8 bases and J by 0 bases, leaving 8 bases between them. The germline gives CDR1 SEHNR, CDR2 FQNEAQ (reference sequence). The CDR3 runs to 12 residues. The CDR3 region has the DNA TGTGCCAGCGGTCCCTACTCCTACGAGCAGTACTTC. Encoded protein: CASGPYSYEQYF.

This clone showed up just once. The genes are TRBV15 and TRBJ1-5; D is unclear. Trimming pared 0 bases from V and 0 bases from J, leaving 9 bases between. Looked up from germline, CDR1 is LNHNV and CDR2 is YYDKDF (reference sequence). The CDR3 is made up of 16 amino acids. The CDR3 DNA reads as TGTGCCACCAGCAGAGATCATCCTGATAGCAATCAGCCCCAGCATTTT. This encodes CATSRDHPDSNQPQHF. The full variable domain, in which reference TRBV15 and TRBJ1-5 provide the parts outside the CDR3, is DAMVIQNPRYQVTQFGKPVTLSCSQTLNHNVMYWYQQKSSQAPKLLFHYYDKDFNNEADTPDNFQSRRPNTSFCFLDIRSPGLGDTAMYLCATSRDHPDSNQPQHFGDGTRLSIL.

The V gene is TRBV30, the J gene TRBJ2-7; 9 nucleotides line up with TRBD2. The junction had 10 bases not matched to a gene; V was cut back by 4 bases and J by 6 bases. The CDR3 length is 14 residues. Germline lookup yields CDR1 GTSNPN and CDR2 SVGIG (reference sequence). The CDR3 DNA follows: TGTGCCTGGAAGGGGACTAGCATGTCTCGCGAGCAGTACTTC. The encoded protein is CAWKGTSMSREQYF.

Concerning this clone: This specimen includes other DNA sequences encoding the same CDR3. This chain uses TRBV28 with TRBJ1-1; tentative D call: TRBD1 (5 bases). This CDR3 is 13 amino acids long. Germline CDR1 reads MDHEN; CDR2 reads SYDVKM. The germline V and J ends were trimmed by 2 bases and 8 bases, with 12 bases remaining between them. CDR3 in DNA: TGTGCCAGCAGTTTAGTTGGGGGACTCGAAGCTTTCTTT. This translates into CASSLVGGLEAFF.

The chain carries TRBV2 and TRBJ1-5; D unclear. CDR1 and CDR2 from the germline V gene are SNHLY and FYNNEI. V lost 3 bases to trimming and J lost 0 bases, with 9 bases between them. The CDR3 sequence is 15 residues long. The DNA for the CDR3 is TGTGCCAGCAGTGATAAATTCCGTAGCAATCAGCCCCAGCATTTT. Its translation is CASSDKFRSNQPQHF.

CDR3 protein: CASSQVLTDTQYF. The CDR3 coding sequence is TGTGCCAGCAGCCAAGTTCTCACAGATACGCAGTATTTT. This sequence joins TRBV14 and TRBJ2-3, with D uncertain. V dropped 1 base and J dropped 2 bases, with 4 bases sitting between them. Germline V lookup: CDR1 SGHDN, CDR2 FVKESK. The CDR3 runs 13 residues.

This rearrangement joins TRBV28 to TRBJ2-3; D is undetermined. Germline-derived CDR1 and CDR2 are MDHEN and SYDVKM. The CDR3 is made up of 15 amino acids. Trimming took 2 bases from V and 0 from J, leaving 9 bases between them. The CDR3 DNA reads as TGTGCCAGCAGTTTAATGCCCGGGAGCACAGATACGCAGTATTTT. This sequence encodes CASSLMPGSTDTQYF.

V usage is TRBV6-5 and J usage is TRBJ1-1, with 9 positions matching TRBD1. The germline V gene has CDR1 MNHEY and CDR2 SVGAGI. Losses at the gene ends were 5 bases for V and 6 bases for J; bases not matched to a gene: 10. The CDR3 runs 15 residues. CDR3 sequence reads: CASSATTGGSSEAFF. The CDR3 DNA follows: TGTGCCAGCAGTGCAACTACAGGGGGCTCGTCTGAAGCTTTCTTT.

In this sample, this clone turned up once. The chain uses TRBV13 and TRBJ2-5; the match to TRBD1 covers 7 bases. The CDR3 runs to 14 residues. With V trimmed by 5 bases and J by 2 bases, 5 bases remained unmatched. CDR1 is PRHDT and CDR2 is FYEKMQ in the germline V gene (reference sequence). The DNA of the CDR3 is TGTGCCAGCAGCGGGACAGAAGAACAAGAGACCCAGTACTTC. Protein: CASSGTEEQETQYF.

The genes are TRBV15 and TRBJ2-2, with D possibly being TRBD1 or TRBD2 (6 bases each). V lost 0 bases to trimming and J lost 7 bases, with 15 bases between them. Germline CDR1 and CDR2: LNHNV and YYDKDF (reference sequence). There are 16 residues in the CDR3. The CDR3 loop is CATSRDGRGRNGELFF. In nucleotides, the CDR3 is TGTGCCACCAGCAGAGATGGTAGGGGGAGGAACGGGGAGCTGTTTTTT.

V is TRBV6-5 and J is TRBJ1-2; 8 bases align to TRBD1. In germline, CDR1 is MNHEY, CDR2 SVGAGI. Trimming took 6 bases from V and 2 from J; bases not matched to a gene: 8. CDR3 size: 15 residues. CDR3 nucleotides: TGTGCCAGCAGCATACGGCGGACAGGGAACTATGGCTACACCTTC. It codes for CASSIRRTGNYGYTF.

This chain joins TRBV7-2 and TRBJ2-1, with D possibly TRBD2 on 6 matching bases. The ends were cut back, 2 bases at V and 14 bases at J, with 10 bases in the middle. CDR3 length: 11 amino acids. CDR1 SGHTA and CDR2 FQGNSA come from the germline V gene. CDR3 DNA sequence: TGTGCCAGCAGCTTATTGGGCGGGAAGTTCTTC. Amino acids: CASSLLGGKFF.

The chain couples TRBV7-2 to TRBJ2-7; TRBD2 aligns across 12 bases. The CDR3 is made up of 16 amino acids. Trimming removed 0 bases from V and 7 bases from J; junction bases left unmatched: 7. Per the germline V gene, CDR1 is SGHTA and CDR2 is FQGNSA. For the CDR3, the DNA is TGTGCCAGCAGCTTAGCGGCTAGCGGGAGGGCCAGTGAGCAGTACTTC. This encodes CASSLAASGRASEQYF.

The sample holds one count of this clone. The rearrangement joins TRBV28 to TRBJ2-5; TRBD2 aligns across 14 bases. Trimming cost V 3 bases and J 4 bases; bases outside gene matches: 1. This CDR3 has 15 residues. From germline, CDR1 is MDHEN and CDR2 SYDVKM. As DNA, the CDR3 is TGTGCCAGCAGTTTCGGGACTAGCGGGGGAGAGACCCAGTACTTC. This sequence encodes CASSFGTSGGETQYF.